Shown below are 13 T cell receptor beta chains from a single sample sequenced in a study of blood T cell repertoires in COVID-19. Measured with immunoSEQ multiplex PCR; TCRdb has only the in-frame clones, and not every one. The table includes some 250,000 clones, around 86% detected once. The source material was peripheral blood. Every receptor here comes from an elderly man with acute or convalescent COVID-19.

The V gene is TRBV11-3, the J gene TRBJ2-2, with a weak D call TRBD2 (5 bases). CDR3 length: 14 amino acids. The V gene's germline CDR1 is SGHNT and CDR2 YENEEA. With 3 bases removed from V and 7 bases from J, the gap between germline ends came to 12 bases. The CDR3 DNA follows: TGTGCCAGCAGCTTCCAATCGGCGGGCGGGGAGCTGTTTTTT. Amino acid sequence: CASSFQSAGGELFF.

This clone was seen only once. This rearrangement joins TRBV6-2 or TRBV6-3 to TRBJ1-5; D is uncertain. The CDR3 is 18 residues long. The V and J ends lost 6 bases and 6 bases respectively, with 27 bases between them. CDR1 is MNHEY, CDR2 SVGEGT, per germline. The CDR3 DNA reads as TGTGCCAGCAGCCGAGGACGTATTAGCGGCGGTTGGGGTCAGCCCCAGCATTTT. This encodes CASSRGRISGGWGQPQHF.

The rearrangement links TRBV19 to TRBJ1-6; D gene uncertain. Germline CDR1 is LNHDA and CDR2 is SQIVND (reference sequence). Trimming pared 2 bases from V and 7 bases from J, leaving 9 bases between. The CDR3 is 14 amino acids. The CDR3 nucleotides read TGTGCCAGTAGTATACTGGGCAAAAATTCACCCCTCCACTTT. Protein product: CASSILGKNSPLHF.

V is TRBV19 and J is TRBJ2-4, with D unclear. Trimming shortened V by 5 bases and J by 2 bases, and 13 bases separated the two germline ends. Germline V gene data show CDR1 as LNHDA and CDR2 as SQIVND (reference sequence). The CDR3 is 15 residues long. CDR3 sequence: CASSPLERPKNIQYF. CDR3 DNA: TGTGCCAGTAGTCCGTTAGAGAGGCCCAAAAACATTCAGTACTTC.

J is TRBJ2-7 and V is TRBV6-6; 7 bases map to TRBD2. The CDR3 loop spans 13 amino acids. V lost 5 bases and J lost 6; bases outside the gene matches: 7. Looked up from germline, CDR1 is MNHNY and CDR2 is SVGAGI (reference sequence). For the CDR3, the DNA is TGTGCCAGCAGTCCCACGGGGGGAGGCGAGCAGTACTTC. Residues: CASSPTGGGEQYF.

The chain combines TRBV13 with TRBJ1-4; unclear D gene. V was shortened by 2 bases and J by 5 bases, with 9 bases between the two germline ends. Per the germline V gene, CDR1 is PRHDT and CDR2 is FYEKMQ (reference sequence). The length of the CDR3 is 14 residues. The CDR3 DNA reads as TGTGCCAGCAGCTTAAAAACAGCCAATGAAAAACTGTTTTTT. Residues: CASSLKTANEKLFF.

The chain's CDR3 is CASSLTRSSYEQYF. As DNA, the CDR3 is TGTGCCAGCAGCTTGACTAGATCCTCCTACGAGCAGTACTTC. This sequence joins TRBV7-2 and TRBJ2-7; the D gene is possibly TRBD2 (6 bases). The CDR3 covers 14 residues. V shed 3 bases and J shed 0 bases, with 9 bases lying between them. Germline CDR1 SGHTA, CDR2 FQGNSA.

V usage is TRBV5-4 and J usage is TRBJ1-5; D call uncertain. From germline, CDR1 is SGHNT and CDR2 YYREEE (reference sequence). The CDR3 runs to 12 residues. Deletions cut 0 bases from V and 7 bases from J, with 5 bases between. The CDR3 DNA reads as TGTGCCAGCAGCTTGGCCGGGCAGCCCCAGCATTTT. It specifies CASSLAGQPQHF.

CDR3 DNA sequence: TGCGCCAGCAGCCACGGGAGGACTGAAGCTTTCTTT. The encoded protein is CASSHGRTEAFF. The V call is TRBV4-1, the J call TRBJ1-1; D is unclear. CDR3 size: 12 residues. Germline V gives CDR1 MGHRA, CDR2 YSYEKL. The germline V and J ends were trimmed by 3 bases and 5 bases, with 7 bases remaining between them.

V usage is TRBV6-5 and J usage is TRBJ2-1, with D uncertain. Germline CDR1 reads MNHEY; CDR2 reads SVGAGI. Trimming pared 1 base from V and 2 bases from J, leaving 6 bases between. The CDR3 has 14 amino acids. CDR3 nucleotide sequence: TGTGCCAGCAGTTACTGGGCTACCTACAATGAGCAGTTCTTC. Encoded protein: CASSYWATYNEQFF.

Here the CDR3 reads CASSVDSGQPQHF. The CDR3 DNA follows: TGTGCCAGCAGCGTAGATTCGGGTCAGCCCCAGCATTTT. This chain links TRBV9 with TRBJ1-5; no clear D. Germline V lookup: CDR1 SGDLS, CDR2 YYNGEE. V was trimmed by 0 bases and J by 6 bases, leaving 7 bases between them. This CDR3 is 13 amino acids long.

CDR3 sequence: CASSQLTGANEKLFF. The DNA of the CDR3 is TGTGCCAGCAGCCAGTTAACGGGGGCTAATGAAAAACTGTTTTTT. The V and J genes are TRBV16 and TRBJ1-4, with a possible D match to TRBD1 (5 bases). This CDR3 region has 15 residues. V was cut by 3 bases and J by 3 bases, with 11 bases left in between. Germline CDR1 is KGHSY and CDR2 is FQNENV.

The gene calls are TRBV28 and TRBJ1-5; possibly TRBD1 for D (6 bases). This CDR3 spans 12 amino acids. Germline CDR1 and CDR2: MDHEN and SYDVKM. Trimming took 10 bases from V and 3 from J, leaving 10 bases between them. The CDR3 loop reads CATRGLNQPQHF. CDR3 DNA sequence: TGTGCCACCAGGGGCCTCAATCAGCCCCAGCATTTT.